A single sample gave rise to the 3 T cell receptor beta chains below, sequenced in a study of blood T cell repertoires in COVID-19. Clones were sequenced by immunoSEQ multiplex PCR, and TCRdb holds only the in-frame ones, with some missing. The repertoire includes approximately 300,000 clones, roughly 90% of them detected once, and 1.8% sits in the top ten. The sample taken for sequencing was peripheral blood. Source of these receptors: a woman aged 25 to 39 with COVID-19, enrolled during active disease.

The V gene is TRBV5-1, the J gene TRBJ2-1; D call uncertain. The germline CDR1 and CDR2 sequences are SGHRS and YFSETQ. Trimming removed 4 bases at V and 5 bases at J, with 13 bases between. This CDR3 is 14 amino acids long. The CDR3: CASSRGESNNEQFF. In DNA, the CDR3 is TGCGCCAGCAGCCGAGGAGAGAGCAACAATGAGCAGTTCTTC.

V is TRBV5-4 and J is TRBJ1-4; D gene uncertain. V lost 4 bases, J lost 3 bases, and 16 bases lay in between. Germline-derived CDR1 and CDR2 are SGHNT and YYREEE (reference sequence). The CDR3 consists of 16 residues. CDR3 sequence (DNA): TGTGCCAGCAGCGATGACCTAGTGATGGCTAATGAAAAACTGTTTTTT. This translates into CASSDDLVMANEKLFF. Supplemented by reference TRBV5-4 and TRBJ1-4, the full variable domain reads ETGVTQSPTHLIKTRGQQVTLRCSSQSGHNTVSWYQQALGQGPQFIFQYYREEENGRGNFPPRFSGLQFPNYSSELNVNALELDDSALYLCASSDDLVMANEKLFFGSGTQLSVL.

V and J are TRBV11-2 and TRBJ1-1; TRBD1 agrees at 10 bases. With 2 bases clipped from V and 8 bases from J, the junction kept 5 bases outside the gene matches. Germline CDR1 is SGHAT and CDR2 is FQNNGV. This CDR3 is 14 amino acids long. The CDR3 DNA reads TGTGCCAGCAGCTTATATCGGGACAGGGGCGAAGCTTTCTTT. This sequence encodes CASSLYRDRGEAFF.